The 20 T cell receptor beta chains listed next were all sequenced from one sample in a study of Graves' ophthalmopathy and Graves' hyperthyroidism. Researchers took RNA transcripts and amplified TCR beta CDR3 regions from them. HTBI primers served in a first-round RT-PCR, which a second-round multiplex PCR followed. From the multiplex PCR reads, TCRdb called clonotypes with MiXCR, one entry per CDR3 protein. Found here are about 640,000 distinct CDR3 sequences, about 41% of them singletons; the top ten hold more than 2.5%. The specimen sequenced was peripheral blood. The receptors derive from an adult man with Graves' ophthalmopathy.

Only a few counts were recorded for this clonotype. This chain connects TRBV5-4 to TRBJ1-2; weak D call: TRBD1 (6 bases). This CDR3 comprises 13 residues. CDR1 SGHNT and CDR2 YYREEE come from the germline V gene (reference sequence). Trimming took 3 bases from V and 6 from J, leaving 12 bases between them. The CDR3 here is CASSSLGGNGYTF. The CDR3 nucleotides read TGTGCCAGCAGCTCCCTAGGGGGGAATGGCTACACCTTC. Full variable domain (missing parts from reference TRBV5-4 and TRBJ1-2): ETGVTQSPTHLIKTRGQQVTLRCSSQSGHNTVSWYQQALGQGPQFIFQYYREEENGRGNFPPRFSGLQFPNYSSELNVNALELDDSALYLCASSSLGGNGYTFGSGTRLTVV.

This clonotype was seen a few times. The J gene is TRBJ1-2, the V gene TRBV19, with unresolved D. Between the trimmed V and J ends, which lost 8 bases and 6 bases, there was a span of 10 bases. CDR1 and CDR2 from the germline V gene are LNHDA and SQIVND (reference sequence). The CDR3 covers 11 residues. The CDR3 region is CASRIRDGYTF. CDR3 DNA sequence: TGTGCCAGTCGCATAAGAGATGGCTACACCTTC.

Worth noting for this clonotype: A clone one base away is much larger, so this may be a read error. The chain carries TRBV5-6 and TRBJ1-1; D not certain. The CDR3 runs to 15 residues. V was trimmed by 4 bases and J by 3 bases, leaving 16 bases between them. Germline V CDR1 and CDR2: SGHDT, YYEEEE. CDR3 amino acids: CASSPNLLSHTEAFF. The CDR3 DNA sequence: TGTGCCAGCAGCCCGAACCTCCTCTCCCACACTGAAGCTTTCTTT. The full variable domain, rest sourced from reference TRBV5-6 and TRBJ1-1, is DAGVTQSPTHLIKTRGQQVTLRCSPKSGHDTVSWYQQALGQGPQFIFQYYEEEERQRGNFPDRFSGHQFPNYSSELNVNALLLGDSALYLCASSPNLLSHTEAFFGQGTRLTVV.

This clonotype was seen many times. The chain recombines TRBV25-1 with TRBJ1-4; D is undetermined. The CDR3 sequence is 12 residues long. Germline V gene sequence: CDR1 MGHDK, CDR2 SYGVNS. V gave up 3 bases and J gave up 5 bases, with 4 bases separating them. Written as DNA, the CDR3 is TGTGCCAGCAGTGAGAAGAATGAAAAACTGTTTTTT. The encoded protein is CASSEKNEKLFF.

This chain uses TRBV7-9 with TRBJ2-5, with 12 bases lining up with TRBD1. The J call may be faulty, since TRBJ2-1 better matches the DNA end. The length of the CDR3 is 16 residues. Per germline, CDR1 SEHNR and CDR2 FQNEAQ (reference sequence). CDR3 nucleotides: TGTGCCAGCAGCCCCAGAGGGACAGGGGGCAACAATGAGCAGTTCTTC. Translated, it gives CASSPRGTGGNNEQFF.

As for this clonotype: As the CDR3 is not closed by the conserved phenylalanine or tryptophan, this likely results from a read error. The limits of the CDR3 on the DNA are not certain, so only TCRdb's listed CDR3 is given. CDR3 protein: CAISEILAG. The V and J genes are TRBV10-3 and TRBJ2-5; the listed D gene, TRBD2, was not tested against the DNA. CDR1 and CDR2 from the germline V gene are ENHRY and SYGVKD. Including both end residues, the CDR3 is 9 amino acids long.

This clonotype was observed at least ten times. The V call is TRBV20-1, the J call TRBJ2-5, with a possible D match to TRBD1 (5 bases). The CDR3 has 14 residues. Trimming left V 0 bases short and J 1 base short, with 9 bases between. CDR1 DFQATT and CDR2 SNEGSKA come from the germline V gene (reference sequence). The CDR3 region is CSARDSRAQETQYF. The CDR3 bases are TGCAGTGCTAGAGATAGCAGGGCCCAAGAGACCCAGTACTTC.

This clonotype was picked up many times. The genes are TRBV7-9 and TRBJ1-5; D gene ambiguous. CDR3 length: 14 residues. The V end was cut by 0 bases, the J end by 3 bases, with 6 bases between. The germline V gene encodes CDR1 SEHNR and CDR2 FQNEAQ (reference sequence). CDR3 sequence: CASSLAGPNQPQHF. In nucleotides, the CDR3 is TGTGCCAGCAGCTTAGCCGGGCCCAATCAGCCCCAGCATTTT.

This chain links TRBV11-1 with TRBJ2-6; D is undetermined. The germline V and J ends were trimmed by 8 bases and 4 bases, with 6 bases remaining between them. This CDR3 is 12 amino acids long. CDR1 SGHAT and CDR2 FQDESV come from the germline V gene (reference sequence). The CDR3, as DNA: TGTGCCAGCGTTACCGGGGCCAACGTCCTGACTTTC. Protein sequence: CASVTGANVLTF.

Here the CDR3 reads CASRLAETQHF. The CDR3 bases are TGTGCCAGCAGACTAGCGGAGACCCAGCATTTT. The chain uses TRBV2 and TRBJ1-5, with D hard to call. Germline lookup yields CDR1 SNHLY and CDR2 FYNNEI. This CDR3 has 11 residues. The V end was cut by 6 bases, the J end by 11 bases, with 11 bases between.

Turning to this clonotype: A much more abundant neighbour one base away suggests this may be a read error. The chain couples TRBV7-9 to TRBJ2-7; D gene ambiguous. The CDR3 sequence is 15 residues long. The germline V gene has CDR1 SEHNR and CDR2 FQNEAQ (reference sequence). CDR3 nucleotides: TGTGCCAGCAGTTTAGCTGGCAGCCCCTTCTACGAGCAGTGCTTC. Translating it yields CASSLAGSPFYEQCF.

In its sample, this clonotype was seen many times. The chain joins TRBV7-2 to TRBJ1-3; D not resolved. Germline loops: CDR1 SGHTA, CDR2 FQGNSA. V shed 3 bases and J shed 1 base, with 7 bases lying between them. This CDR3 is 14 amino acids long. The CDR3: CASSFRTSGNTIYF. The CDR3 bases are TGTGCCAGCAGCTTCCGGACTTCTGGAAACACCATATATTTT.

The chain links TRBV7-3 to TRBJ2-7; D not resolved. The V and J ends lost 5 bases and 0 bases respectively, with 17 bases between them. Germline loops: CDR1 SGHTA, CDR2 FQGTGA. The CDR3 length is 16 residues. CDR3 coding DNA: TGTGCCAGCAGCCGCCCCCCCAGAGTGGACTCCTACGAGCAGTACTTC. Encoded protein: CASSRPPRVDSYEQYF.

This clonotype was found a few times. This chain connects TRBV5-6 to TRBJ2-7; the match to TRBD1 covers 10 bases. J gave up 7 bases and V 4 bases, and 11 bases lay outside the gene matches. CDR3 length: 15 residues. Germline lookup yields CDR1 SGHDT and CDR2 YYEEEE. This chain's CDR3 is CASSMTGGPPTEQYF. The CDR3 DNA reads TGTGCCAGCAGCATGACAGGGGGCCCGCCTACAGAGCAGTACTTC.

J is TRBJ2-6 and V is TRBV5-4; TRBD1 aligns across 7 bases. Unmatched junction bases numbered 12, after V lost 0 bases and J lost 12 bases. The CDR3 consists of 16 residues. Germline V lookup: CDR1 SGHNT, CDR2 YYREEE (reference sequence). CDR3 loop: CASSLGGQTGVRVLTF. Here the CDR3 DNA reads TGTGCCAGCAGCTTGGGGGGACAGACTGGAGTGCGCGTCCTGACTTTC. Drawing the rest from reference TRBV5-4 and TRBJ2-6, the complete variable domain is ETGVTQSPTHLIKTRGQQVTLRCSSQSGHNTVSWYQQALGQGPQFIFQYYREEENGRGNFPPRFSGLQFPNYSSELNVNALELDDSALYLCASSLGGQTGVRVLTFGAGSRLTVL.

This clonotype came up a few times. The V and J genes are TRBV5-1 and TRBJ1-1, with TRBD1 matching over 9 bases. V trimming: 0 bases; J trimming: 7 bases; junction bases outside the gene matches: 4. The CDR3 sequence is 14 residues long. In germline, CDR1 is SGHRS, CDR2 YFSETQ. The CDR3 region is CASSLGDRGIEAFF. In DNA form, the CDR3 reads TGCGCCAGCAGCTTGGGAGACAGGGGGATTGAAGCTTTCTTT.

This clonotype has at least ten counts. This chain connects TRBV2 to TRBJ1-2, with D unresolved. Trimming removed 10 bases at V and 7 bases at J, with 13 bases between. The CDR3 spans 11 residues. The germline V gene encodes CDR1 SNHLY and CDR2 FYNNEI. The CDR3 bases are TGTGCCACCGGAGCTCGGGGTGGCTACACCTTC. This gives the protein CATGARGGYTF.

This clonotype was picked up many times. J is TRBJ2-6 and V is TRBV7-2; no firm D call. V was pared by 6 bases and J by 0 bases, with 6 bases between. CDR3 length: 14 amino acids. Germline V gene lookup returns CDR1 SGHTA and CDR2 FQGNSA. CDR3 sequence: CASRITSGANVLTF. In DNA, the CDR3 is TGTGCCAGCAGGATAACCTCTGGGGCCAACGTCCTGACTTTC.

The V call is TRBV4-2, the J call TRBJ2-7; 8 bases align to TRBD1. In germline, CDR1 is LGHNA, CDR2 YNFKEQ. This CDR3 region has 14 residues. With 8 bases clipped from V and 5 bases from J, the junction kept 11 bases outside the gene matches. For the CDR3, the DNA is TGTGCCAGCTCACTTGACAGGGGTGCCGACGAGCAGTACTTC. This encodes CASSLDRGADEQYF.

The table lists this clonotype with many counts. CDR3 amino acids: CASSGLQETNYGYTF. Here the CDR3 DNA reads TGTGCCAGCAGCGGACTACAGGAGACTAACTATGGCTACACCTTC. The J gene is TRBJ1-2, the V gene TRBV9; maybe TRBD1 (5 bases). CDR3 size: 15 residues. Looked up from germline, CDR1 is SGDLS and CDR2 is YYNGEE. Trimming removed 3 bases at V and 0 bases at J, with 12 bases between.